One and the same sample provided the 21 T cell receptor beta chains below, sequenced in a study of blood T cell repertoires in COVID-19 (dated by TCRdb to about 2020). The library was prepared using the immunoSEQ multiplex PCR assay. TCRdb took over this immuneACCESS table, retaining in-frame rearrangements with V and J assigned. Such tables are incomplete; in checked studies, under half of the missing clones stem from an unresolved V gene, and the remainder is unexplained. The sample records under 130,000 clones, around 81% of which are singletons. More than 30% of the sample is in the top ten clones. The sample taken for sequencing was peripheral blood. These receptors were obtained from a man aged 80 or over with acute or convalescent COVID-19.

The genes are TRBV10-3 and TRBJ2-2; 8 bases align to TRBD1. The CDR3 runs to 13 residues. Looked up from germline, CDR1 is ENHRY and CDR2 is SYGVKD. V trimming: 6 bases; J trimming: 7 bases; junction bases outside the gene matches: 4. CDR3 bases: TGTGCCATCAGCAGGACAGGGTTCGGGGAGCTGTTTTTT. Protein product: CAISRTGFGELFF.

The V call is TRBV5-1, the J call TRBJ2-3; D perhaps matches TRBD2 (6 bases). With 6 bases removed from V and 0 bases from J, the gap between germline ends came to 14 bases. This CDR3 is 15 amino acids long. The germline V gene has CDR1 SGHRS and CDR2 YFSETQ. This CDR3 is CASIRDSTSTDTQYF. CDR3 DNA sequence: TGCGCCAGCATCCGGGACTCCACTAGCACAGATACGCAGTATTTT. The variable domain in full, completed from reference TRBV5-1 and TRBJ2-3, reads KAGVTQTPRYLIKTRGQQVTLSCSPISGHRSVSWYQQTPGQGLQFLFEYFSETQRNKGNFPGRFSGRQFSNSRSEMNVSTLELGDSALYLCASIRDSTSTDTQYFGPGTRLTVL.

The chain uses TRBV28 and TRBJ1-6; TRBD1 is a possible D gene (5 bases). Germline CDR1 and CDR2: MDHEN and SYDVKM. The CDR3 has 15 residues. V was cut by 6 bases and J by 7 bases, with 16 bases left in between. CDR3: CASRPSQGRNSPLHF. CDR3 in DNA: TGTGCCAGCAGACCCTCTCAGGGAAGGAATTCACCCCTCCACTTT.

The CDR3 is CASSSGYGNGYTF. Written as DNA, the CDR3 is TGTGCCAGCAGTTCAGGGTATGGGAATGGCTACACCTTC. J is TRBJ1-2 and V is TRBV28; D is perhaps TRBD1 (5 bases). This CDR3 is 13 amino acids long. V dropped 4 bases and J dropped 6 bases, with 12 bases sitting between them. The germline CDR1 and CDR2 sequences are MDHEN and SYDVKM.

The chain employs TRBV18 and TRBJ2-7, with 9 bases fitting TRBD2. The CDR3 has 15 amino acids. CDR1 and CDR2 from the germline V gene are KGHSH and LQKENI. J gave up 1 base and V 4 bases, and 5 bases lay outside the gene matches. CDR3 region: CASSQGLASSYEQYF. The CDR3 nucleotides are TGTGCCAGCTCACAAGGACTAGCGAGTTCCTACGAGCAGTACTTC.

The rearrangement joins TRBV18 to TRBJ1-6, with 8 bases identical to TRBD1. V lost 4 bases, J lost 9 bases, and 11 bases stayed unmatched. The length of the CDR3 is 16 residues. The germline gives CDR1 KGHSH, CDR2 LQKENI. The CDR3 DNA is TGTGCCAGCTCACTTTCAATGACAGGGGCGAGTTCACCCCTCCACTTT. Translation: CASSLSMTGASSPLHF.

This chain links TRBV7-3 with TRBJ2-1, with D possibly being TRBD1 (5 bases). The CDR3 has 17 amino acids. V was clipped by 1 base and J by 3 bases, with 16 bases between them. CDR1 SGHTA and CDR2 FQGTGA come from the germline V gene. The DNA for the CDR3 is TGTGCCAGCAGCTTAAAGCCAGGGTCGGAATTCTACAATGAGCAGTTCTTC. It translates to CASSLKPGSEFYNEQFF.

V usage is TRBV5-6 and J usage is TRBJ1-2, with D possibly being TRBD1 (5 bases). Germline V gene sequence: CDR1 SGHDT, CDR2 YYEEEE. The CDR3 loop spans 13 amino acids. Trimming stripped 2 bases from V and 4 bases from J, with 9 bases between. The CDR3 bases are TGTGCCAGCAGCTTTGACAGACCCTATGGCTACACCTTC. Translating it yields CASSFDRPYGYTF.

The chain recombines TRBV12-3 or TRBV12-4 with TRBJ1-5; D not resolved. This CDR3 contains 13 residues. Trimming cost V 5 bases and J 1 base, with 6 bases left between them. The CDR3 DNA sequence: TGTGCCAGCAGTCCGAGGAGCAATCAGCCCCAGCATTTT. It codes for CASSPRSNQPQHF.

This clone was picked up a small number of times. The chain uses TRBV29-1 and TRBJ2-3, with TRBD1 identical over 9 bases. The CDR3 loop spans 14 amino acids. J lost 4 bases, V lost 4 bases, and 6 bases had no gene match. The germline CDR1 and CDR2 sequences are SQVTM and ANQGSEA. CDR3 coding DNA: TGCAGCGTTGTTGGGACAGGGAGGGCAGATACGCAGTATTTT. As protein: CSVVGTGRADTQYF.

The chain's CDR3 is CASSLGQGSNQPQHF. For the CDR3, the DNA is TGTGCCAGCAGTCTCGGACAGGGTAGCAATCAGCCCCAGCATTTT. The chain has TRBV28 and TRBJ1-5; 8 bases match TRBD1. CDR1 is MDHEN and CDR2 is SYDVKM in the germline V gene. This CDR3 spans 15 amino acids. The ends lost 5 bases at V and 0 bases at J; junction bases unmatched: 3.

The chain carries TRBV28 and TRBJ1-6; maybe TRBD1 (6 bases). The CDR3 is made up of 15 amino acids. CDR1 and CDR2 (germline): MDHEN, SYDVKM. The V end lost 6 bases, the J end lost 7 bases, and 16 bases lay between the germline ends. The CDR3 protein is CASRSVSGVNSPLHF. CDR3 DNA: TGTGCCAGCAGGTCAGTCTCAGGGGTGAATTCACCCCTCCACTTT.

This clone appeared a single time. J is TRBJ2-5 and V is TRBV27; D perhaps matches TRBD2 (5 bases). Germline V gives CDR1 MNHEY, CDR2 SMNVEV (reference sequence). The CDR3 has 12 residues. V was shortened by 5 bases and J by 4 bases, with 8 bases between the two germline ends. The CDR3 is CASSTRGETQYF. CDR3 nucleotides: TGTGCCAGCAGTACCCGGGGAGAGACCCAGTACTTC.

The genes are TRBV7-6 and TRBJ2-1, with 8 bases aligning to TRBD1. Germline V gene lookup returns CDR1 SGHVS and CDR2 FNYEAQ. The trim removed 4 bases at V and 0 bases at J, leaving 2 bases unmatched. This CDR3 spans 15 amino acids. The CDR3 DNA reads TGTGCCAGCAGCTCGACAGGGGACTCCTACAATGAGCAGTTCTTC. As protein: CASSSTGDSYNEQFF.

The rearrangement uses TRBV18 and TRBJ1-1; a weak D match, TRBD1 (6 bases). Germline-derived CDR1 and CDR2 are KGHSH and LQKENI. This CDR3 is built from 16 residues. V was trimmed by 6 bases and J by 1 base, leaving 18 bases between them. CDR3 sequence (DNA): TGTGCCAGCTCCCCCACCTCACAGGGTGGGAACACTGAAGCTTTCTTT. Protein sequence: CASSPTSQGGNTEAFF.

V usage is TRBV11-3 and J usage is TRBJ2-3; 15 positions match TRBD2. V lost 6 bases, J lost 0 bases, and 4 bases stayed unmatched. This CDR3 is 17 amino acids long. CDR1 and CDR2 from the germline V gene are SGHNT and YENEEA. DNA of the CDR3: TGTGCCAGCAGTTCCGGGACTAGCGGGAGGAGCACAGATACGCAGTATTTT. This codes for CASSSGTSGRSTDTQYF.

The J gene is TRBJ2-7, the V gene TRBV6-5; D might be TRBD1 (5 bases). V gave up 7 bases and J gave up 0 bases, with 13 bases separating them. From germline, CDR1 is MNHEY and CDR2 SVGAGI. This CDR3 region has 14 residues. This CDR3 is CASKPHDSSYEQYF. The CDR3 nucleotides are TGTGCCAGCAAGCCCCACGACAGCTCCTACGAGCAGTACTTC.

The genes are TRBV6-5 and TRBJ2-7; D is perhaps TRBD2 (6 bases). This CDR3 has 15 residues. CDR1 and CDR2 (germline): MNHEY, SVGAGI. V shed 5 bases and J shed 3 bases, with 17 bases lying between them. Here the CDR3 DNA reads TGTGCCAGCAGTCGAGAGGCGGGAACAGGCTACGAGCAGTACTTC. The encoded protein is CASSREAGTGYEQYF.

The chain has TRBV6-5 and TRBJ2-7; D ambiguous. Germline CDR1 reads MNHEY; CDR2 reads SVGAGI. Trimming pared 2 bases from V and 0 bases from J, leaving 8 bases between. The CDR3 contains 14 residues. This CDR3 reads CASSYVRSSYEQYF. CDR3 DNA sequence: TGTGCCAGCAGTTACGTTAGGAGCTCCTACGAGCAGTACTTC.

V gene TRBV29-1 combines with J gene TRBJ1-1; 7 bases fit TRBD1. CDR3 length: 14 amino acids. The J segment lost 7 bases and the V segment lost 5 bases, leaving 13 bases of the junction unmatched. Germline CDR1 is SQVTM and CDR2 is ANQGSEA. CDR3 DNA: TGCAGCGTTAACACCGGGACAGCATTAAGTGAAGCTTTCTTT. Translating gives CSVNTGTALSEAFF.

This clone came up many times. The V call is TRBV7-2, the J call TRBJ1-6, with TRBD1 identical over 8 bases. CDR1 is SGHTA and CDR2 is FQGNSA in the germline V gene. The CDR3 runs 15 residues. Trimming removed 6 bases from V and 6 bases from J; junction bases left unmatched: 7. The DNA of the CDR3 is TGTGCCAGCAGTCTGGACAGGGTAGCTAATTCACCCCTCCACTTT. As protein: CASSLDRVANSPLHF.